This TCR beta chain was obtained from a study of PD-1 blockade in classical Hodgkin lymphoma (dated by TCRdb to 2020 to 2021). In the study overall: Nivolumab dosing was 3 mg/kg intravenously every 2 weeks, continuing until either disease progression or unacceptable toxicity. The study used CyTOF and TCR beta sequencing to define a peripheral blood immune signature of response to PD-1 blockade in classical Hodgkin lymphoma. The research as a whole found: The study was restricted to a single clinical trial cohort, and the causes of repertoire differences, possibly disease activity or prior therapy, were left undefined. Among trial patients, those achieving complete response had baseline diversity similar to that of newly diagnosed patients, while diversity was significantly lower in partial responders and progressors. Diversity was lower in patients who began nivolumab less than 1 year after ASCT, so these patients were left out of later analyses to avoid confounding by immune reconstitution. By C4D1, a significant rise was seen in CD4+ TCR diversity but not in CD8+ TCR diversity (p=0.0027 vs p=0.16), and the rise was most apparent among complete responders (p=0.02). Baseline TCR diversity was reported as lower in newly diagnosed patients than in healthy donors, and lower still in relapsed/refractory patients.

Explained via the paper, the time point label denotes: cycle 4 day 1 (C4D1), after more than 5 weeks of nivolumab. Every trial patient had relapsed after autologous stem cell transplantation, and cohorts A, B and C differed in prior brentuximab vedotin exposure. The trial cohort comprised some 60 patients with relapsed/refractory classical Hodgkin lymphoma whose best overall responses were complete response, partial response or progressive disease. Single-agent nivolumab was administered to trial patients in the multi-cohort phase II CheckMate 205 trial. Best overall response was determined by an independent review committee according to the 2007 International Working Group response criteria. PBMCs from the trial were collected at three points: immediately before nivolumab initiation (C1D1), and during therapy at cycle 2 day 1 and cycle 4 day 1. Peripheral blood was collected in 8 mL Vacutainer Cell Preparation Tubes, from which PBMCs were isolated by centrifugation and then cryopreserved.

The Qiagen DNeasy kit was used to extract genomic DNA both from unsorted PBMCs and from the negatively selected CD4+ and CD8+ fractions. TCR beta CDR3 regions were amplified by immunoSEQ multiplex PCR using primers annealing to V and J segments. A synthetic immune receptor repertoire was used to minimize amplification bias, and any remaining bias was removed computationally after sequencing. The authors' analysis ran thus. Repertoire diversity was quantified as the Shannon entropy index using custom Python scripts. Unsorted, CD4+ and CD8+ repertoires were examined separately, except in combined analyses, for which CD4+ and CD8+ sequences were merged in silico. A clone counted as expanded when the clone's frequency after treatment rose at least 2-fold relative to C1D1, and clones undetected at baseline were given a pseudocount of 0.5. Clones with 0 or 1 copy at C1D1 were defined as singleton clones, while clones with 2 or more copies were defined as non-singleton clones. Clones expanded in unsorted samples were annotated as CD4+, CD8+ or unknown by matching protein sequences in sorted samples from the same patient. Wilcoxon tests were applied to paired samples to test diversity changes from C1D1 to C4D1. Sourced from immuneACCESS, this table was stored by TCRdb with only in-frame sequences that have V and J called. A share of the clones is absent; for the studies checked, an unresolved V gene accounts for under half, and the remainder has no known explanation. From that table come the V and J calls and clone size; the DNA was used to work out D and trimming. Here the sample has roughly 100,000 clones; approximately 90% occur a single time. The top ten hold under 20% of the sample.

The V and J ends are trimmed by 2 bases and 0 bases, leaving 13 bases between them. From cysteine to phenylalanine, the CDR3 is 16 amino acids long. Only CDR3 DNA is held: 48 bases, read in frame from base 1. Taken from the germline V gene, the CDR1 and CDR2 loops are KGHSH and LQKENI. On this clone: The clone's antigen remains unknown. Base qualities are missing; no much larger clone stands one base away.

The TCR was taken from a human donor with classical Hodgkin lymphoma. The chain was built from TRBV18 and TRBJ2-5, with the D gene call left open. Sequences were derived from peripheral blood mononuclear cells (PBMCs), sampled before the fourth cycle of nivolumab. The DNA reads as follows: TGTGCCAGCTCACCAGGGTTAAAAAGGGACCAAGAGACCCAGTACTTC. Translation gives CASSPGLKRDQETQYF.